The sequence of this T cell receptor beta chain was determined in a study of T-cell memory formation after mild COVID-19. Across the whole study: The study found TCR clusters largely donor specific.

CDR1 is SGHRS, CDR2 YFSETQ, per germline. The CDR3 length is 12 residues. The ends were cut back, 2 bases at V and 12 bases at J, with 9 bases in the middle. Many counts were recorded for this clonotype. TCRdb recomputed calls from the 5' RACE reads with MiXCR, one row per CDR3 protein. The repertoire holds 150,000 or so distinct CDR3 sequences, with roughly 10% as singletons. This TCR derives from a man aged 18-30 years who had mild COVID-19 (a few samples of this study predate the infection). Cell type and time point are not known. The sample taken for sequencing was PBMCs or a T cell subset sorted from them (not recorded which). The chain couples TRBV5-1 to TRBJ1-6; D call uncertain. The CDR3 nucleotides are TGCGCCAGCAGCTTCGGCGAGCAACCCCTCCACTTT. It specifies CASSFGEQPLHF.